This T cell receptor (beta chain) appears in the sequencing data of a study of yellow fever vaccine responses in identical twins. Study-wide findings and caveats: Reported findings indicate that twins' vaccine T cell responses seemed partially convergent, partially personalized.

In TCRdb, the RT-PCR reads were re-called with MiXCR into one record per CDR3 protein. This table has more than 1,500 distinct CDR3 sequences, about 87% appearing once. Germline CDR1 MGHRA, CDR2 YSYEKL. V gave up 2 bases and J gave up 2 bases, with 6 bases separating them. The CDR3 covers 13 residues. On this clonotype: Its antigen remains unidentified.

The gene calls are TRBV4-1 and TRBJ1-2; D gene ambiguous. This specimen consisted of T cells from blood (PBMCs), unsorted or a sorted subset (not recorded which), obtained before or after yellow fever vaccination (not recorded which). The receptor comes from a woman between 18 and 29 years old who received the yellow fever vaccine. The CDR3 region has the DNA TGCGCCAGCAGCCAATCCCAGAACTATGGCTACACCTTC. Translation: CASSQSQNYGYTF.